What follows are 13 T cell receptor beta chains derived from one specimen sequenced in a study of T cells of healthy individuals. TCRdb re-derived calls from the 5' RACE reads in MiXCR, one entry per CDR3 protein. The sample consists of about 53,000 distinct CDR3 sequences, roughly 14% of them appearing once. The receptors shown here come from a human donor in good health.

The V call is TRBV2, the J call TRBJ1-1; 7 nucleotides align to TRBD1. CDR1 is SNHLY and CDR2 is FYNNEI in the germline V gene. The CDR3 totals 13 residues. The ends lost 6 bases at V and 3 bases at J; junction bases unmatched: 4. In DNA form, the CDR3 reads TGTGCCAGCAGGGCACAGGGGTACACTGAAGCTTTCTTT. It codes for CASRAQGYTEAFF.

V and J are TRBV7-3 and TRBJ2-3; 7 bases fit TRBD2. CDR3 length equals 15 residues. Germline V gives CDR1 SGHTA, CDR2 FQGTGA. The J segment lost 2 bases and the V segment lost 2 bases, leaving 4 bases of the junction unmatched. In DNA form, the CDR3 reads TGTGCCAGCAGCTTAGGGGGGGTAGACACAGATACGCAGTATTTT. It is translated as CASSLGGVDTDTQYF.

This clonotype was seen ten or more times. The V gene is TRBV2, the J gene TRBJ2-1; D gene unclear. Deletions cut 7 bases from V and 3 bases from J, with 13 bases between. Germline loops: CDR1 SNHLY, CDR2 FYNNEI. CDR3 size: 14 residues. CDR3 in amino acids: CASKPRLFYNEQFF. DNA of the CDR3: TGTGCCAGCAAGCCACGGCTGTTCTACAATGAGCAGTTCTTC.

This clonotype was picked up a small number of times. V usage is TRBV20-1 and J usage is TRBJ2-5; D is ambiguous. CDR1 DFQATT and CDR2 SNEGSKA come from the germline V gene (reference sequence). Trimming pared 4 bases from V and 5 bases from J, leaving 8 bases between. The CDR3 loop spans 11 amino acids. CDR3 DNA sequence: TGCAGTGCTATCCAAGGGGAGACCCAGTACTTC. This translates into CSAIQGETQYF.

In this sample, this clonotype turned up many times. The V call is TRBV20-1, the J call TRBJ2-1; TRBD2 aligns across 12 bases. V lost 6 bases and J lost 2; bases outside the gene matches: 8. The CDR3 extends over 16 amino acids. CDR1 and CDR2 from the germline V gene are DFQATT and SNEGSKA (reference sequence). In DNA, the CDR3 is TGCAGTGCCGAACCGACTAGCGGGAGAACCTACAATGAGCAGTTCTTC. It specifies CSAEPTSGRTYNEQFF.

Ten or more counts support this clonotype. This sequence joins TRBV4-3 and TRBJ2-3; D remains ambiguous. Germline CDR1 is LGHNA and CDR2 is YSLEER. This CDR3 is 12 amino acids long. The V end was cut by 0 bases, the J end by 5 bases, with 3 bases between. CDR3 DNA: TGCGCCAGCAGCCAAGATGGAGATACGCAGTATTTT. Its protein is CASSQDGDTQYF.

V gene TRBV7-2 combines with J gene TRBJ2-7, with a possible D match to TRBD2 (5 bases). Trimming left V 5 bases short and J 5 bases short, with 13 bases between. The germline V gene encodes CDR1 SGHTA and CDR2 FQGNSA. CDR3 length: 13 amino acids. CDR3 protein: CASSPLTKDEQYF. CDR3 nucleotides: TGTGCCAGCAGCCCACTGACTAAAGACGAGCAGTACTTC.

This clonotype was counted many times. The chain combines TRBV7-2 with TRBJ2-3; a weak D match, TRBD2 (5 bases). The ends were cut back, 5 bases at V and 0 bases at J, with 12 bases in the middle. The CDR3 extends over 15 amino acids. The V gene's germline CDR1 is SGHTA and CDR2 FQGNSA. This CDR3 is CASSRKGGSTDTQYF. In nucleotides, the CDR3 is TGTGCCAGCAGCCGGAAAGGCGGGAGCACAGATACGCAGTATTTT.

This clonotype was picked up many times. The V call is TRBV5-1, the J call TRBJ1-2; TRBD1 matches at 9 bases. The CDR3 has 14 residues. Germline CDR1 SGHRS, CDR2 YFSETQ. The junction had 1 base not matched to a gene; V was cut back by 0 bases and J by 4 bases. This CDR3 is CASSLGQGGYGYTF. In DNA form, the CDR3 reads TGCGCCAGCAGCTTGGGACAGGGGGGCTATGGCTACACCTTC.

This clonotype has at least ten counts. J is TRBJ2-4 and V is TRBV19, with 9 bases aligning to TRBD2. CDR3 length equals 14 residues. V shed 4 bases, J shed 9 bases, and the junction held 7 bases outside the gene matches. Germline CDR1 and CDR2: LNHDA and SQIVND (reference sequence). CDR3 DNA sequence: TGTGCCAGTAGTACCCGGGGACTAGCAGGCATTCAGTACTTC. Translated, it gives CASSTRGLAGIQYF.

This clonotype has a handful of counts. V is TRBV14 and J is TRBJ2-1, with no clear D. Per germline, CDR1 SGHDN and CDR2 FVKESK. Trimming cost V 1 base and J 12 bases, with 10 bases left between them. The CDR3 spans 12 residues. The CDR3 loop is CASSQGRVWQFF. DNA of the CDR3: TGTGCCAGCAGCCAAGGACGGGTCTGGCAGTTCTTC.

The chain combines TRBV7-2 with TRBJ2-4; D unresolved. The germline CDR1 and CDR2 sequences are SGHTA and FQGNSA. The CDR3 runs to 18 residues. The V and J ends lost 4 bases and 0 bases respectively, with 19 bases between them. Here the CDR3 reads CASSSGPLTLIAKNIQYF. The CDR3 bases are TGTGCCAGCAGCTCCGGACCGCTCACCCTAATAGCCAAAAACATTCAGTACTTC. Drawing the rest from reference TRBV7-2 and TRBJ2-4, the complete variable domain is GAGVSQSPSNKVTEKGKDVELRCDPISGHTALYWYRQSLGQGLEFLIYFQGNSAPDKSGLPSDRFSAERTGGSVSTLTIQRTQQEDSAVYLCASSSGPLTLIAKNIQYFGAGTRLSVL.

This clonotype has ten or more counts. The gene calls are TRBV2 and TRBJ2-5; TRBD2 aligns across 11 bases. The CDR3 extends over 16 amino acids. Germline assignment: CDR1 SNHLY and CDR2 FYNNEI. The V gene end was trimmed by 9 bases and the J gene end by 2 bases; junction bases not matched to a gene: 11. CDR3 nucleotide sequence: TGTGCCAGACGGGGGCTAGCGGGGGGCGTACAAGAGACCCAGTACTTC. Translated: CARRGLAGGVQETQYF. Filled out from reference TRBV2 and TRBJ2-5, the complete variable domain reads EPEVTQTPSHQVTQMGQEVILRCVPISNHLYFYWYRQILGQKVEFLVSFYNNEISEKSEIFDDQFSVERPDGSNFTLKIRSTKLEDSAMYFCARRGLAGGVQETQYFGPGTRLLVL.